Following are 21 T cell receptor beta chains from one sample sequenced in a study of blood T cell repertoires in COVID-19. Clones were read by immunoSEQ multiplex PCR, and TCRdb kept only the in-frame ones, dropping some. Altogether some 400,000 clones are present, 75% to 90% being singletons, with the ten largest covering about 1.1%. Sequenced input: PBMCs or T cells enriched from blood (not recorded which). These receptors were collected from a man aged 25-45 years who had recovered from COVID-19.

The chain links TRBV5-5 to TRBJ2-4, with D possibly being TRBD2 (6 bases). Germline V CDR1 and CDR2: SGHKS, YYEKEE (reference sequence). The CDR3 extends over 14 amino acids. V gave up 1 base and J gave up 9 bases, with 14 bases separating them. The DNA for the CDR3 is TGTGCCAGCAGCTTGCCCGGAGGGAGTATCATTCAGTACTTC. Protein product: CASSLPGGSIIQYF.

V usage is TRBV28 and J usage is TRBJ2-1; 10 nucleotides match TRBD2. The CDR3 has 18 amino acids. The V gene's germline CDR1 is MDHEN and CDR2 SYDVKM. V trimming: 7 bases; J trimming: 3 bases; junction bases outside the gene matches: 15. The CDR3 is CASMTGQLAGTSYNEQFF. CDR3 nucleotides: TGTGCCAGCATGACGGGACAACTAGCGGGAACGAGCTACAATGAGCAGTTCTTC. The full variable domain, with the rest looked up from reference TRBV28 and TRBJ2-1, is DVKVTQSSRYLVKRTGEKVFLECVQDMDHENMFWYRQDPGLGLRLIYFSYDVKMKEKGDIPEGYSVSREKKERFSLILESASTNQTSMYLCASMTGQLAGTSYNEQFFGPGTRLTVL.

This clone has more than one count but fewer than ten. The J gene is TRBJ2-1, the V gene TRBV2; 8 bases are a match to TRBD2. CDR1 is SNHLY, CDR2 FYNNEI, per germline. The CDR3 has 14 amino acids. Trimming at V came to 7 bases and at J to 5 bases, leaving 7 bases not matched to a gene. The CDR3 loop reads CASKGGRTDNEQFF. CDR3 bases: TGTGCCAGCAAGGGCGGGAGGACGGACAATGAGCAGTTCTTC.

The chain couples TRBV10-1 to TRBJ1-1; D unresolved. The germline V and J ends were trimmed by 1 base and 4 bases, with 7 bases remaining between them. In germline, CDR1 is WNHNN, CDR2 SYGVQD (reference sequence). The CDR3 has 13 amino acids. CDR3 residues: CASSEFGVTEAFF. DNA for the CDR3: TGCGCCAGCAGTGAGTTCGGGGTCACTGAAGCTTTCTTT.

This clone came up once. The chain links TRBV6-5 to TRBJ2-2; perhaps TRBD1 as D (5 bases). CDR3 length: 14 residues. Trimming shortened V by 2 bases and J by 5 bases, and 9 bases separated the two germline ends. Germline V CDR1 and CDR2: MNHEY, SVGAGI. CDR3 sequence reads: CASSYTRVTGELFF. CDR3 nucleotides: TGTGCCAGCAGTTACACCAGGGTGACCGGGGAGCTGTTTTTT.

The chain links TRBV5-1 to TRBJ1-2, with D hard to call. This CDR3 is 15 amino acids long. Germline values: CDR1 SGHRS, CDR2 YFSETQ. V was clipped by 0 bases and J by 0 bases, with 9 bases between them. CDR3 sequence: CASSLAAGANYGYTF. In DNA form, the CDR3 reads TGCGCCAGCAGCTTGGCCGCGGGCGCTAACTATGGCTACACCTTC.

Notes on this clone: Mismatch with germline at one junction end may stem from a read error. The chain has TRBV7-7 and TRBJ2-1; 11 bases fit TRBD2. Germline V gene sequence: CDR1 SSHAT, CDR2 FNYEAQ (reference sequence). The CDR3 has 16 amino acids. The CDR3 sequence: CASSLGTSGLYNEQFF. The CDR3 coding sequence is TGTGCTAGCAGCTTAGGGACTAGCGGACTCTACAATGAGCAGTTCTTC.

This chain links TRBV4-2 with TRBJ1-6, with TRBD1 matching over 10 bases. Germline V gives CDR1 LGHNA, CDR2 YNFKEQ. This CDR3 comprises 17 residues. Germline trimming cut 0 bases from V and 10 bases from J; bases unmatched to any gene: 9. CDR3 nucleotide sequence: TGTGCCAGCAGCCAAGATGGGACAGGGGCCCCTAGGTCACCCCTCCACTTT. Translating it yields CASSQDGTGAPRSPLHF.

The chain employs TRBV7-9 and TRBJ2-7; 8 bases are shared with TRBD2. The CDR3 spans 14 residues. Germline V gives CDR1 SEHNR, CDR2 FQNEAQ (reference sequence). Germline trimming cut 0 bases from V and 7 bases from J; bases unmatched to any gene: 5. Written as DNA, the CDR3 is TGTGCCAGCAGCTTAGCCGGGGGGGAGCGGGAGCAGTACTTC. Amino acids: CASSLAGGEREQYF. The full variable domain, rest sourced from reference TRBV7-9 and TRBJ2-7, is DTGVSQNPRHKITKRGQNVTFRCDPISEHNRLYWYRQTLGQGPEFLTYFQNEAQLEKSRLLSDRFSAERPKGSFSTLEIQRTEQGDSAMYLCASSLAGGEREQYFGPGTRLTVT.

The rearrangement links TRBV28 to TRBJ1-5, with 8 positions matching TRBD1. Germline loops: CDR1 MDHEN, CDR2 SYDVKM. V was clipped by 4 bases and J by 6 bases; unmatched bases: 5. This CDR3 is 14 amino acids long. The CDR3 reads CASSSGQGIQPQHF. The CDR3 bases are TGTGCCAGCAGTTCCGGACAGGGAATTCAGCCCCAGCATTTT.

This CDR3 is CASSPTRNSPLHF. The CDR3 coding sequence is TGTGCCAGCAGTCCCACACGTAATTCACCCCTCCACTTT. The rearrangement joins TRBV27 to TRBJ1-6, with D uncertain. CDR1 is MNHEY, CDR2 SMNVEV, per germline (reference sequence). V lost 5 bases and J 6 bases, leaving 8 bases between the germline ends. The CDR3 extends over 13 amino acids.

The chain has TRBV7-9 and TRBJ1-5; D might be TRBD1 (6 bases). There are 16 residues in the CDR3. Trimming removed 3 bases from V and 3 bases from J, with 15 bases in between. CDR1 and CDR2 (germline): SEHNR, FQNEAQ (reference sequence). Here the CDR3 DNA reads TGTGCCAGCAGCTTGGGCCAGGGGTTCATCAATCAGCCCCAGCATTTT. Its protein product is CASSLGQGFINQPQHF.

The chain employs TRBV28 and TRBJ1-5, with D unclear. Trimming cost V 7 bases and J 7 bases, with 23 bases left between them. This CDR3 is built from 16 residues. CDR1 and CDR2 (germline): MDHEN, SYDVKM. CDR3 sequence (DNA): TGTGCCAGCACCCAGGAAGGTGTGGGCCTTCCCCAGCCCCAGCATTTT. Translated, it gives CASTQEGVGLPQPQHF.

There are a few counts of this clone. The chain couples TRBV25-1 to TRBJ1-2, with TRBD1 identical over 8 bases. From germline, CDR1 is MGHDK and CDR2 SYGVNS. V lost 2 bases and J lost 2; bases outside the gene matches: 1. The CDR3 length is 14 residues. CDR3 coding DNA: TGTGCCAGCAGTGAAGGGGACAGGAACTATGGCTACACCTTC. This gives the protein CASSEGDRNYGYTF.

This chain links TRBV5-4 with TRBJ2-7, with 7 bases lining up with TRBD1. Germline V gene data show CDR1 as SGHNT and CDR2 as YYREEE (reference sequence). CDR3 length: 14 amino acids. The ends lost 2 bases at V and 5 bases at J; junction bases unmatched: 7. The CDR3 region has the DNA TGTGCCAGCAGCTTACGGGACAGTAATGACGAGCAGTACTTC. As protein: CASSLRDSNDEQYF.

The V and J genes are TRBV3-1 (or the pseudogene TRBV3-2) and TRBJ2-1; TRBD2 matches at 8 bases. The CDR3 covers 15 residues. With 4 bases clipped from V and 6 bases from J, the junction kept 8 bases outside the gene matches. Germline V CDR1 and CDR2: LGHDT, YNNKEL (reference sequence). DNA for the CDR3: TGTGCCAGCAGCCTACTAGCGGCCGGCGGCAATGAGCAGTTCTTC. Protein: CASSLLAAGGNEQFF.

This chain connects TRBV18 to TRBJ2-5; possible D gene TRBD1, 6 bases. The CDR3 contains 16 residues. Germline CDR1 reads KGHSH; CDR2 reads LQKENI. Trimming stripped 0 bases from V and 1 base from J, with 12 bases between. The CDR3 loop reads CASSPPHLDSQETQYF. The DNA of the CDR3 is TGTGCCAGCTCACCACCCCATCTGGACAGCCAAGAGACCCAGTACTTC. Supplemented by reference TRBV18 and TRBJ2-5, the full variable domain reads NAGVMQNPRHLVRRRGQEARLRCSPMKGHSHVYWYRQLPEEGLKFMVYLQKENIIDESGMPKERFSAEFPKEGPSILRIQQVVRGDSAAYFCASSPPHLDSQETQYFGPGTRLLVL.

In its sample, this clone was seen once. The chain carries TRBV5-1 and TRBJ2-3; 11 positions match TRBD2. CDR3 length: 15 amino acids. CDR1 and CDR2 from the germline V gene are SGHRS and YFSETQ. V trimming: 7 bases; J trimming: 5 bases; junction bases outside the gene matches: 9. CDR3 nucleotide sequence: TGCGCCAGCGTTGAAACTAGCGGGAGACGAGATACGCAGTATTTT. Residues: CASVETSGRRDTQYF. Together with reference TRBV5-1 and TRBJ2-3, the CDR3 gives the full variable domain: KAGVTQTPRYLIKTRGQQVTLSCSPISGHRSVSWYQQTPGQGLQFLFEYFSETQRNKGNFPGRFSGRQFSNSRSEMNVSTLELGDSALYLCASVETSGRRDTQYFGPGTRLTVL.

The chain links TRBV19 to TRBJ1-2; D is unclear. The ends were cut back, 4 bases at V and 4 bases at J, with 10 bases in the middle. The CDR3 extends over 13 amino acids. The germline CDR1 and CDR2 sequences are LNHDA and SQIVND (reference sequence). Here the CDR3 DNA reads TGTGCCAGTAGTAGTCCTCCAGTCTATGGCTACACCTTC. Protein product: CASSSPPVYGYTF.

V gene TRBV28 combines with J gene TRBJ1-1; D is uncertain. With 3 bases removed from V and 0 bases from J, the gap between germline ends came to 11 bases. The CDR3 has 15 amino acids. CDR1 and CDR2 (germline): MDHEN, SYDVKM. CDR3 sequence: CASSFLREMNTEAFF. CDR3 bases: TGTGCCAGCAGTTTTCTGCGGGAAATGAACACTGAAGCTTTCTTT.

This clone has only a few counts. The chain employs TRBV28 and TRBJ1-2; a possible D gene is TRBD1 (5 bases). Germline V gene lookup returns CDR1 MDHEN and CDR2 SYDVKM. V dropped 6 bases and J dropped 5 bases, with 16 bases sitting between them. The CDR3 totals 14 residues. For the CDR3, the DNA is TGTGCCAGCAGCTCGGGGCAGGGAGGTTATGGCTACACCTTC. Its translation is CASSSGQGGYGYTF.